Listed here are 8 T cell receptor beta chains from one sample, sequenced in a study of early T cells in non-severe SARS-CoV-2 infection. In TCRdb, the 5' RACE reads were re-called with MiXCR into one record per CDR3 protein. Here the sample spans under 70,000 distinct CDR3 sequences, around 4.9% being singletons. Sequenced sample: whole blood. Receptor source: an adult who was a healthcare worker with PCR-confirmed SARS-CoV-2 infection or an uninfected control (not recorded which).

This clonotype was detected only a few times. This chain links TRBV3-1 with TRBJ2-1, with 13 bases matching TRBD2. CDR3 length: 15 residues. Germline trimming cut 4 bases from V and 9 bases from J; bases unmatched to any gene: 6. The germline V gene has CDR1 LGHDT and CDR2 YNNKEL (reference sequence). The CDR3 sequence: CASSPLAGGPGEQFF. For the CDR3, the DNA is TGTGCCAGCAGCCCACTAGCGGGAGGGCCCGGTGAGCAGTTCTTC.

This clonotype was recorded many times. This chain joins TRBV7-2 and TRBJ2-1; perhaps TRBD2 as D (5 bases). This CDR3 comprises 15 residues. Germline assignment: CDR1 SGHTA and CDR2 FQGNSA. The germline V and J ends were trimmed by 2 bases and 0 bases, with 8 bases remaining between them. The CDR3 protein is CASSLRGSSYNEQFF. The CDR3 DNA follows: TGTGCCAGCAGCTTAAGAGGGAGCTCCTACAATGAGCAGTTCTTC.

This clonotype occurred many times. This sequence joins TRBV12-3 or TRBV12-4 and TRBJ2-3; 11 bases agree with TRBD2. V shed 5 bases and J 5 bases; nucleotides not matched to a gene: 9. The CDR3 totals 16 residues. The CDR3 DNA is TGTGCCAGCAGTGATAGCGGGAGGGCCCGGGAAGATACGCAGTATTTT. Its translation is CASSDSGRAREDTQYF.

This clonotype was found many times. The chain links TRBV5-1 to TRBJ2-3, with D perhaps given as TRBD1 or TRBD2 (6 bases each). The germline V gene encodes CDR1 SGHRS and CDR2 YFSETQ. The CDR3 sequence is 15 residues long. The germline V and J ends were trimmed by 0 bases and 4 bases, with 12 bases remaining between them. CDR3 loop: CASSLAGANADTQYF. The CDR3, as DNA: TGCGCCAGCAGCTTGGCGGGGGCAAACGCAGATACGCAGTATTTT.

The CDR3 protein is CASSPPAQLSNEQYF. DNA for the CDR3: TGTGCCAGCTCACCGCCCGCCCAGCTCTCTAACGAGCAGTACTTC. The V call is TRBV18, the J call TRBJ2-7, with D unclear. V lost 3 bases to trimming and J lost 5 bases, with 17 bases between them. Germline V CDR1 and CDR2: KGHSH, LQKENI. The CDR3 has 15 amino acids.

This clonotype was detected a few times. V usage is TRBV10-2 and J usage is TRBJ1-4, with TRBD1 identical over 7 bases. CDR1 is WSHSY and CDR2 is SAAADI in the germline V gene. This CDR3 is built from 16 residues. V gave up 0 bases and J gave up 6 bases; unmatched junction bases: 7. CDR3 sequence reads: CASSESPTGIDEKLFF. The DNA of the CDR3 is TGCGCCAGCAGTGAGTCGCCGACAGGGATAGATGAAAAACTGTTTTTT.

This clonotype has ten or more counts. Because it lacks the conserved phenylalanine or tryptophan at the end, this CDR3 is likely a read error. The V and J genes are TRBV7-3 and TRBJ2-1, with D perhaps TRBD1 or TRBD2 (5 bases each). Germline CDR1 reads SGHTA; CDR2 reads FQGTGA. Trimming cost V 6 bases and J 10 bases, with 13 bases left between them. This CDR3 contains 12 residues. In DNA form, the CDR3 reads TGTGCCAGCAGTTCTCTCGGGACCGAGCAGTTCTCC. This codes for CASSSLGTEQFS.

This clonotype was observed a few times. V is TRBV7-2 and J is TRBJ1-4; tentatively, D is TRBD1 (6 bases). Germline V gene lookup returns CDR1 SGHTA and CDR2 FQGNSA. The CDR3 is 14 residues long. V lost 5 bases and J 4 bases, leaving 11 bases between the germline ends. As DNA, the CDR3 is TGTGCCAGCAGCAGGTCAGGGGATAATGAAAAACTGTTTTTT. Protein product: CASSRSGDNEKLFF. Looking up the rest from reference TRBV7-2 and TRBJ1-4 gives the full variable domain: GAGVSQSPSNKVTEKGKDVELRCDPISGHTALYWYRQSLGQGLEFLIYFQGNSAPDKSGLPSDRFSAERTGGSVSTLTIQRTQQEDSAVYLCASSRSGDNEKLFFGSGTQLSVL.